Detailed here is one T cell receptor (beta chain). Antigen specificity is unknown. The identical CDR3 is also encoded by other nucleotide sequences in the sample. The data were obtained in a study of shared clonotypes between healthy human individuals. Some clones are missing from TCRdb's copy, which holds only in-frame ones; the method was immunoSEQ multiplex PCR. The sample has some 2.4 million clones; under 95% are singletons. In the CD4+ fraction, cells were divided into CD45RA+ naive and CD45RA-negative memory subsets. V was trimmed by 3 bases and J by 3 bases, leaving 8 bases between them. CDR1 is MNHNY, CDR2 SVGAGI, per germline (reference sequence). The CDR3 is 13 amino acids. General observations from the study: Clonotypes shared by all four donors outscored non-shared clonotypes in generation probability. Rarefaction gave evidence that sorted-subset sequencing remained incomplete despite large depth. Clonotypes that were shared across four donors made up around 5% of naive CD4 clonotypes.

J is TRBJ1-1 and V is TRBV6-6; no clear D. The sequenced material came from naive CD4+ T cells from PBMCs. Subset given: CD45RA+ positively selected. This clonotype originated in a man between 18 and 29 years old in good health. Some clones in this sample may be carry-over from other donors' samples. The CDR3 coding sequence is TGTGCCAGCAGTTATGGGAGGGACACTGAAGCTTTCTTT. Translating gives CASSYGRDTEAFF.